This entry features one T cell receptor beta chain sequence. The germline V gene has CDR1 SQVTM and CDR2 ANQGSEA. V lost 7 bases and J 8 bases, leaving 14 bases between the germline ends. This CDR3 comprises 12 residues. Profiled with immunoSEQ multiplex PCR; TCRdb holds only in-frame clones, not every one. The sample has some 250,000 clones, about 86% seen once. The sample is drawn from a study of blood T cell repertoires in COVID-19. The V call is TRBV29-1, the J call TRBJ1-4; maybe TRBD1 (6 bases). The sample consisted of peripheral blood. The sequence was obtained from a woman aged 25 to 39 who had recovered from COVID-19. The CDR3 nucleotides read TGCAGCGCCGGGGGGCTAGGAGAAAAACTGTTTTTT. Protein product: CSAGGLGEKLFF.